The present T cell receptor beta chain was sequenced within a study of vaccination and CD4 T cells after COVID-19. As for treatment: roughly 10-day PBMC culture with coronavirus spike peptide pools or control peptides (ViraFEST assay). Cultured CD4+ T-cell DNA underwent Oncomine TCR Beta short-read sequencing. Genomic DNA was taken out of cultured CD4+ T cells by extraction. TCRdb processed the PCR reads anew with MiXCR; each CDR3 protein has one entry. Seen here are thousands of distinct CDR3 sequences, about 61% observed once, and the top ten hold around 30%. Germline lookup yields CDR1 LNHDA and CDR2 SQIVND (reference sequence). This CDR3 is built from 12 residues. Trimming took 10 bases from V and 1 from J, leaving 10 bases between them. This clonotype has a handful of counts. Its antigen is as yet unknown.

This clonotype originated in a human donor who had recovered from COVID-19. The chain recombines TRBV19 with TRBJ1-2; no reliable D call. The sample was CD4+ T cells from blood, cultured in vitro. This CDR3 reads CATGDYNYGYTF. In nucleotides, the CDR3 is TGTGCCACGGGAGATTATAACTATGGCTACACCTTC. Full variable domain (rest looked up from reference TRBV19 and TRBJ1-2): DGGITQSPKYLFRKEGQNVTLSCEQNLNHDAMYWYRQDPGQGLRLIYYSQIVNDFQKGDIAEGYSVSREKKESFPLTVTSAQKNPTAFYLCATGDYNYGYTFGSGTRLTVV.